This T cell receptor (beta chain) derives from a study of T cells in Graves' hyperthyroidism and ophthalmopathy. RNA transcripts provided the source from which TCR beta CDR3 regions were amplified. Primed by the HTBI set, a first-round RT-PCR was run on the TCR CDR3. TCRdb reprocessed the multiplex PCR reads with MiXCR, giving one entry per CDR3 protein. This table holds 100,000 to 130,000 distinct CDR3 sequences, roughly 15% found once. V gave up 4 bases and J gave up 1 base; unmatched junction bases: 5. Germline V lookup: CDR1 SGHRS, CDR2 YFSETQ. The CDR3 totals 16 residues. This clonotype occurred many times. Diagnosis of hyperthyroidism was new in patients aged 18 to 65, and its duration was under 2 months. Using about 10 ml of fresh peripheral blood, PBMCs were prepared.

This TCR was sampled from a woman aged 45-65 years with Graves' hyperthyroidism. The chain employs TRBV5-1 and TRBJ2-1; 10 bases align to TRBD1. The sample taken for sequencing was blood. The chain's CDR3 is CASSEGQGISYNEQFF. As DNA, the CDR3 is TGCGCCAGCAGCGAGGGACAGGGGATTTCCTACAATGAGCAGTTCTTC.